This T cell receptor beta chain emerged from a study of beta chain features in type 1 diabetes. Study-wide findings and caveats: PCR might favor shorter templates, equally in patients and controls. Because the template was cDNA, high-expressing cells might be over-represented. Moderate but significant shortening of TCRB CDR3s was recorded in all four CD4+ subsets from Type 1 diabetes patients.

This CDR3 has 16 amino acids. The germline V and J ends were trimmed by 5 bases and 4 bases, with 22 bases remaining between them. Germline CDR1 SQVTM, CDR2 ANQGSEA. This clone was detected a few times. Antigen specificity is unknown. Reverse transcription of all isolated RNA meant that expressed TCRB transcripts were sequenced. Sequencing of naive, central memory and regulatory T cell samples gave an average of approximately 3.8 million reads. Sequenced by immunoSEQ multiplex PCR; TCRdb stores in-frame clones only, minus some. This sample has 100,000 to 150,000 clones, with around 16% found just once.

The V and J genes are TRBV29-1 and TRBJ2-3, with a weak D call TRBD2 (7 bases). Sequencing was performed on central memory CD4+ T cells from blood. The source is a man between 18 and 29 years old with type 1 diabetes. The CDR3 here is CSVKGGGDGFSDTQYF. CDR3 coding DNA: TGCAGCGTTAAAGGGGGAGGGGACGGGTTTTCAGATACGCAGTATTTT.